This passage covers 26 T cell receptor beta chains from one sample sequenced in a study of sequential checkpoint blockade in melanoma. Specified treatment: randomized to nivolumab then ipilimumab (arm A) or the reverse (arm B). The method was immunoSEQ multiplex PCR; TCRdb's version includes in-frame clones alone and lacks a portion of them. The table includes more than 7,000 clones, about 63% detected once. This specimen was CD8+ T cells sorted from blood (inferred from file names), taken from a patient given nivolumab and ipilimumab in sequence. All receptors derive from a human donor with melanoma.

The rearrangement links TRBV14 to TRBJ1-6, with TRBD1 matching over 7 bases. With 2 bases clipped from V and 11 bases from J, the junction kept 6 bases outside the gene matches. This CDR3 comprises 14 residues. Per germline, CDR1 SGHDN and CDR2 FVKESK. CDR3 sequence: CASSQSTGRTPLHF. The CDR3 DNA is TGTGCCAGCAGCCAATCGACAGGGAGGACACCCCTCCACTTT.

This chain uses TRBV19 with TRBJ2-3; TRBD1 agrees at 8 bases. The CDR3 totals 14 residues. The germline CDR1 and CDR2 sequences are LNHDA and SQIVND (reference sequence). V was pared by 5 bases and J by 5 bases, with 6 bases of the junction left unmatched. The CDR3 DNA follows: TGTGCCAGTAGTGCTTTCGACAGGGGAGATACGCAGTATTTT. The encoded protein is CASSAFDRGDTQYF.

The chain employs TRBV4-1 and TRBJ1-4, with 7 bases matching TRBD1. Germline V gene sequence: CDR1 MGHRA, CDR2 YSYEKL. The ends lost 1 base at V and 8 bases at J; junction bases unmatched: 4. This CDR3 region has 14 residues. DNA of the CDR3: TGCGCCAGCAGCCAAGCAGGGGGAGAAGAAAAACTGTTTTTT. As protein: CASSQAGGEEKLFF.

The gene calls are TRBV5-4 and TRBJ2-2; possibly TRBD2 for D (7 bases). The germline V and J ends were trimmed by 0 bases and 1 base, with 10 bases remaining between them. The length of the CDR3 is 16 residues. Germline values: CDR1 SGHNT, CDR2 YYREEE (reference sequence). CDR3 in amino acids: CASSLEGGLNTGELFF. As DNA, the CDR3 is TGTGCCAGCAGCTTGGAGGGGGGGTTGAACACCGGGGAGCTGTTTTTT. Filled out from reference TRBV5-4 and TRBJ2-2, the complete variable domain reads ETGVTQSPTHLIKTRGQQVTLRCSSQSGHNTVSWYQQALGQGPQFIFQYYREEENGRGNFPPRFSGLQFPNYSSELNVNALELDDSALYLCASSLEGGLNTGELFFGEGSRLTVL.

The rearrangement joins TRBV27 to TRBJ1-1; 7 bases are shared with TRBD1. The germline gives CDR1 MNHEY, CDR2 SMNVEV (reference sequence). CDR3 length: 15 amino acids. J gave up 3 bases and V 6 bases, and 10 bases lay outside the gene matches. The CDR3 region is CASSPRPGQYTEAFF. The CDR3 DNA is TGTGCCAGCAGCCCTCGTCCGGGACAGTACACTGAAGCTTTCTTT.

There are a few counts of this clone. The gene calls are TRBV6-5 and TRBJ2-7; D is unresolved. Germline CDR1 reads MNHEY; CDR2 reads SVGAGI. The V end lost 6 bases, the J end lost 0 bases, and 9 bases lay between the germline ends. The CDR3 covers 13 residues. The CDR3 nucleotides are TGTGCCAGCAGCCCGACACCCTCCTACGAGCAGTACTTC. This codes for CASSPTPSYEQYF.

The CDR3 loop reads CASSYSGGDTQYF. Here the CDR3 DNA reads TGTGCCAGCAGTTACTCGGGGGGAGATACGCAGTATTTT. The gene calls are TRBV6-5 and TRBJ2-3, with a weak D call TRBD2 (6 bases). The CDR3 covers 13 residues. V was shortened by 0 bases and J by 5 bases, with 6 bases between the two germline ends. Germline CDR1 is MNHEY and CDR2 is SVGAGI.

The chain couples TRBV4-3 to TRBJ1-5; the D gene is possibly TRBD1 (5 bases). Germline loops: CDR1 LGHNA, CDR2 YSLEER. The V gene lost 1 base and the J gene lost 1 base, with 29 bases spanning the gap. There are 22 residues in the CDR3. The CDR3 here is CASSQAPGQGKDRVWSNQPQHF. The CDR3 DNA follows: TGCGCCAGCAGCCAAGCCCCCGGGCAGGGTAAAGATCGGGTATGGAGCAATCAGCCCCAGCATTTT.

This rearrangement joins TRBV23-1 to TRBJ1-1, with D perhaps TRBD1 (6 bases). TRBV23-1 is assigned to the ORF class and has an uncertain function. This CDR3 has 17 residues. V lost 8 bases and J lost 1, with 23 bases in between. CDR3 sequence reads: CASPCDGGREGNTEAFF. Here the CDR3 DNA reads TGCGCCAGCCCTTGTGACGGGGGGCGGGAGGGGAACACTGAAGCTTTCTTT.

This clone occurred a few times. The chain links TRBV27 to TRBJ1-5; TRBD1 matches 7 bases. This CDR3 region has 13 residues. CDR1 is MNHEY and CDR2 is SMNVEV in the germline V gene (reference sequence). With V trimmed by 6 bases and J by 3 bases, 2 bases remained unmatched. CDR3 bases: TGTGCCAGCAGCGGACAGGACAATCAGCCCCAGCATTTT. This encodes CASSGQDNQPQHF.

V is TRBV9 and J is TRBJ1-6; a possible D gene is TRBD1 (6 bases). The germline V and J ends were trimmed by 3 bases and 5 bases, with 15 bases remaining between them. The CDR3 extends over 16 amino acids. Germline CDR1 and CDR2: SGDLS and YYNGEE. CDR3 sequence reads: CASSDTGWVNNSPLHF. The CDR3 DNA reads as TGTGCCAGCAGCGATACAGGGTGGGTCAATAATTCACCCCTCCACTTT.

V gene TRBV27 combines with J gene TRBJ2-7, with 7 bases identical to TRBD1. This CDR3 region has 12 residues. Germline CDR1 reads MNHEY; CDR2 reads SMNVEV (reference sequence). The junction had 9 bases not matched to a gene; V was cut back by 7 bases and J by 9 bases. CDR3 nucleotides: TGTGCCAGCAAAAATGAGGGGGCGGCGCAGTACTTC. Translated: CASKNEGAAQYF.

The genes are TRBV25-1 and TRBJ1-2; 9 bases are a match to TRBD1. Germline values: CDR1 MGHDK, CDR2 SYGVNS. J gave up 10 bases and V 2 bases, and 5 bases lay outside the gene matches. This CDR3 has 13 amino acids. Written as DNA, the CDR3 is TGTGCCAGCAGTGAACTAACAGGGGGCTCCTACACCTTC. It codes for CASSELTGGSYTF.

The CDR3 reads CASRAVGTSNTEAFF. DNA for the CDR3: TGCGCCAGCAGAGCTGTCGGGACATCCAACACTGAAGCTTTCTTT. The chain has TRBV5-1 and TRBJ1-1; maybe TRBD1 (6 bases). The V gene's germline CDR1 is SGHRS and CDR2 YFSETQ. Between the trimmed V and J ends, which lost 5 bases and 2 bases, there was a span of 16 bases. CDR3 length equals 15 residues.

This clone was counted a single time. The rearrangement uses TRBV27 and TRBJ2-4, with TRBD2 identical over 11 bases. The CDR3 is made up of 20 amino acids. Germline V gene data show CDR1 as MNHEY and CDR2 as SMNVEV (reference sequence). V was clipped by 5 bases and J by 0 bases; unmatched bases: 15. The CDR3 DNA sequence: TGTGCCAGCAGTACTATCGCCGGGACTAGCGGATCCCTAGCCAAAAACATTCAGTACTTC. Translation gives CASSTIAGTSGSLAKNIQYF.

The chain carries TRBV7-9 and TRBJ1-2; TRBD1 agrees at 8 bases. The CDR3 has 13 amino acids. V trimming: 5 bases; J trimming: 6 bases; junction bases outside the gene matches: 5. Germline V gives CDR1 SEHNR, CDR2 FQNEAQ (reference sequence). The CDR3 DNA reads TGTGCCAGCAGCCCAACAGGGGGGGATGGCTACACCTTC. It translates to CASSPTGGDGYTF.

The chain combines TRBV28 with TRBJ1-6, with no clear D. Germline CDR1 and CDR2: MDHEN and SYDVKM. Between the trimmed V and J ends, which lost 1 base and 7 bases, there was a span of 5 bases. CDR3 length: 13 residues. DNA of the CDR3: TGTGCCAGCAGTTTATCGGTCAATTCACCCCTCCACTTT. Translation gives CASSLSVNSPLHF. Complete variable domain (other parts from reference TRBV28 and TRBJ1-6): DVKVTQSSRYLVKRTGEKVFLECVQDMDHENMFWYRQDPGLGLRLIYFSYDVKMKEKGDIPEGYSVSREKKERFSLILESASTNQTSMYLCASSLSVNSPLHFGNGTRLTVT.

The chain employs TRBV28 and TRBJ2-5, with unresolved D. The DNA end lines up better with TRBJ2-7; the J call may be wrong. From germline, CDR1 is MDHEN and CDR2 SYDVKM. The CDR3 loop spans 13 amino acids. For the CDR3, the DNA is TGTGCCAGCAGTGCGCAGGTCCATGGCGAGCAGTACTTC. This translates into CASSAQVHGEQYF.

This chain links TRBV4-1 with TRBJ2-1; D may be TRBD1 (5 bases). Between the trimmed V and J ends, which lost 7 bases and 9 bases, there was a span of 19 bases. The CDR3 runs 14 residues. Germline V lookup: CDR1 MGHRA, CDR2 YSYEKL. CDR3 nucleotide sequence: TGCGCCAGCACCCCAGGGAAGGTTAACGGTGAGCAGTTCTTC. As protein: CASTPGKVNGEQFF.

The sample holds a few counts of this clone. This chain connects TRBV19 to TRBJ1-4; 11 positions agree with TRBD1. This CDR3 region has 15 residues. CDR1 is LNHDA and CDR2 is SQIVND in the germline V gene (reference sequence). V lost 1 base, J lost 7 bases, and 2 bases stayed unmatched. CDR3 residues: CASSIVGQGVEKLFF. The CDR3, as DNA: TGTGCCAGTAGTATAGTGGGACAGGGGGTTGAAAAACTGTTTTTT.

V gene TRBV2 combines with J gene TRBJ1-2; D possibly corresponds to TRBD1 (5 bases). Germline V gene sequence: CDR1 SNHLY, CDR2 FYNNEI. This CDR3 is 15 amino acids long. V shed 0 bases and J shed 2 bases, with 10 bases lying between them. CDR3 nucleotide sequence: TGTGCCAGCAGTGAAGCTGCGGCAGGGAACTATGGCTACACCTTC. As protein: CASSEAAAGNYGYTF.

This rearrangement joins TRBV2 to TRBJ2-7; 7 bases agree with TRBD2. After removal of 4 bases from V and 3 bases from J, the junction contained 3 bases not matched to a gene. Germline-derived CDR1 and CDR2 are SNHLY and FYNNEI. The CDR3 has 13 amino acids. This chain's CDR3 is CASSGGTNYEQYF. The CDR3 DNA sequence: TGTGCCAGCAGTGGAGGGACTAACTACGAGCAGTACTTC.

This clone was observed once. The rearrangement joins TRBV30 to TRBJ2-7; D remains ambiguous. V lost 1 base, J lost 4 bases, and 5 bases lay in between. Germline V gene data show CDR1 as GTSNPN and CDR2 as SVGIG (reference sequence). The CDR3 is made up of 11 amino acids. For the CDR3, the DNA is TGTGCCTGGAGTGCCAGGTACGAGCAGTACTTC. It translates to CAWSARYEQYF. The complete variable domain, with remaining parts taken from reference TRBV30 and TRBJ2-7, reads SQTIHQWPATLVQPVGSPLSLECTVEGTSNPNLYWYRQAAGRGLQLLFYSVGIGQISSEVPQNLSASRPQDRQFILSSKKLLLSDSGFYLCAWSARYEQYFGPGTRLTVT.

The chain links TRBV4-2 to TRBJ2-7; 8 nucleotides agree with TRBD1. The CDR3 is made up of 11 amino acids. Germline CDR1 and CDR2: LGHNA and YNFKEQ. With 10 bases clipped from V and 3 bases from J, the junction kept 2 bases outside the gene matches. CDR3 DNA sequence: TGTGCCACCGGGACAGGCTACGAGCAGTACTTC. Translated, it gives CATGTGYEQYF.

This clone was recorded only once. The chain combines TRBV13 with TRBJ1-4; a possible D gene is TRBD1 (5 bases). The V gene's germline CDR1 is PRHDT and CDR2 FYEKMQ (reference sequence). The CDR3 is made up of 15 amino acids. V lost 5 bases to trimming and J lost 4 bases, with 14 bases between them. CDR3 residues: CASSTTGEVNEKLFF. The CDR3 coding sequence is TGTGCCAGCAGCACAACGGGGGAGGTTAATGAAAAACTGTTTTTT.

This chain uses TRBV7-8 with TRBJ2-1, with 8 bases matching TRBD2. Per the germline V gene, CDR1 is SGHVS and CDR2 is FQNEAQ. The CDR3 totals 15 residues. J lost 9 bases, V lost 1 base, and 8 bases had no gene match. The DNA for the CDR3 is TGTGCCAGCAGCTTAGGTTCGAGCGGGGGAATTGAGCAGTTCTTC. This gives the protein CASSLGSSGGIEQFF.